The rows below give T cell receptor beta chains drawn from one sample of a study of cytomegalovirus exposure and HLA in healthy donors. Data came from immunoSEQ multiplex PCR; TCRdb stores just in-frame clones and leaves some out. The table lists around 57,000 clones, roughly 90% of them singletons. The source material was PBMCs. The receptors shown here come from a man aged 25 to 45 in good health and CMV-seropositive. CDR3s include the opening cysteine and the closing phenylalanine or tryptophan. Each record gives: V gene, J gene, clone size, D gene, CDR3 DNA, CDR3 protein. D genes are given only for firm matches. The listing skips clone size in some rows; elsewhere it reads once, few, many or a size class.

V: TRBV9
J: TRBJ2-1
size: NA
D: TRBD1
DNA: TGTGCCAGCAGCGCGGGACAGTACAATGAGCAGTTCTTC
CDR3: CASSAGQYNEQFF

V: TRBV4-1
J: TRBJ2-1
size: once
D: TRBD2
DNA: TGCGCCAGCAGCCTAACCGACCTAGCGGGAGAAATCGTTAGTGAGCAGTTCTTC
CDR3: CASSLTDLAGEIVSEQFF

V: TRBV13
J: TRBJ1-5
size: NA
D: NA
DNA: TGTGCCAGCAGCTTACGAGGGTCGGCGGGGGCCCGTGAGCCCCAGCATTTT
CDR3: CASSLRGSAGAREPQHF

V: TRBV5-6
J: TRBJ1-3
size: NA
D: NA
DNA: TGTGCCAGCAGCTTTAATGAGGGGGACACCATATATTTT
CDR3: CASSFNEGDTIYF

V: TRBV25-1
J: TRBJ2-3
size: NA
D: TRBD1
DNA: TGTGCCAGCAGTGCCACTGGGACAGGAGCGCCAGATACGCAGTATTTT
CDR3: CASSATGTGAPDTQYF

V: TRBV7-6
J: TRBJ1-4
size: NA
D: NA
DNA: TGTGCCAGCAGCTTAGAAGTACAGGGAGGGGAAAAACTGTTTTTT
CDR3: CASSLEVQGGEKLFF

V: TRBV30
J: TRBJ2-1
size: NA
D: TRBD2
DNA: TGTGCCTCCTCTAGCGGGAGTTCCTACAATGAGCAGTTCTTC
CDR3: CASSSGSSYNEQFF

V: TRBV19
J: TRBJ2-3
size: NA
D: TRBD2
DNA: TGTGCCAGTAGTAGCCCACCCTCGGGACTAGCGGGGGCACGTCGTTCAGATACGCAGTATTTT
CDR3: CASSSPPSGLAGARRSDTQYF

V: TRBV11-3
J: TRBJ2-2
size: NA
D: NA
DNA: TGTGCCAGCAGCTTAACAGGGGAGCTGTTTTTT
CDR3: CASSLTGELFF

V: TRBV7-9
J: TRBJ2-2
size: few
D: NA
DNA: TGTGCCAGCAGCCTACCGGACACCGGGGAGCTGTTTTTT
CDR3: CASSLPDTGELFF

V: TRBV6-5
J: TRBJ2-2
size: NA
D: TRBD1
DNA: TGTGCCAGCAGCGCCGGGACAGGGACCGGGGAGCTGTTTTTT
CDR3: CASSAGTGTGELFF

V: TRBV11-2
J: TRBJ1-1
size: NA
D: NA
DNA: TGTGCCAGCAGCTTCTCCCAGGTCTCCTCAAGGGGGAACACTGAAGCTTTCTTT
CDR3: CASSFSQVSSRGNTEAFF

V: TRBV9
J: TRBJ1-2
size: NA
D: TRBD1
DNA: TGTGCCAGCAGCGTCGGACAGGGGATAGGGGGCTACACCTTC
CDR3: CASSVGQGIGGYTF

V: TRBV13
J: TRBJ1-2
size: NA
D: TRBD1
DNA: TGTGCCAACACTGGACAGGGGCCACCTCGGGGCTACACCTTC
CDR3: CANTGQGPPRGYTF

V: TRBV5-4
J: TRBJ2-2
size: NA
D: TRBD2
DNA: TGTGCCAGCACCGGACTAGCGGGAGACGGGGAGCTGTTTTTT
CDR3: CASTGLAGDGELFF

V: TRBV7-3
J: TRBJ2-1
size: NA
D: TRBD1
DNA: TGTGCCAGCAGGGACGGGACAGGGGGGTCCTACAATGAGCAGTTCTTC
CDR3: CASRDGTGGSYNEQFF

V: TRBV30
J: TRBJ1-2
size: NA
D: NA
DNA: TGTGCCTGCCCCTACAGAGAACGTGGCTACACCTTC
CDR3: CACPYRERGYTF

V: TRBV28
J: TRBJ2-5
size: NA
D: TRBD2
DNA: TGTGCCAGCAGTCTAGCGGGAGGGGGACTAGAGACCCAGTACTTC
CDR3: CASSLAGGGLETQYF

V: TRBV4-3
J: TRBJ2-5
size: NA
D: NA
DNA: TGCGCCAGCAGCCTCGAGCCAGGAGAGACCCAGTACTTC
CDR3: CASSLEPGETQYF

V: TRBV7-9
J: TRBJ2-1
size: NA
D: TRBD1
DNA: TGTTCCAGCAGCCAGGGACAGTCCCTTCCCAATGAGCAGTTCTTC
CDR3: CSSSQGQSLPNEQFF

V: TRBV7-2
J: TRBJ1-3
size: NA
D: TRBD1
DNA: TGTGCCAGCAGTAGGACAGGGGATGGCTCTGGAAACACCATATATTTT
CDR3: CASSRTGDGSGNTIYF

V: TRBV21-1
J: TRBJ1-1
size: NA
D: NA
DNA: TGTGCCAGCAGCGCCGACAGGGAAGCTACTGAAGCTTTCTTT
CDR3: CASSADREATEAFF

V: TRBV21-1
J: TRBJ2-7
size: NA
D: NA
DNA: TGTGCCAGCAGCCCGACTAGCGGGAACATCTACGAGCAGTACTTC
CDR3: CASSPTSGNIYEQYF

V: TRBV19
J: TRBJ2-7
size: NA
D: TRBD2
DNA: TGTGCCAGTAGTAATAGCGGGGGGTACGAGCAGTACTTC
CDR3: CASSNSGGYEQYF

V: TRBV6-1
J: TRBJ2-7
size: NA
D: TRBD2
DNA: TGTGCCAGCCAGGGTTTAGCGGGAGGGAGGAACGAGCAGTACTTC
CDR3: CASQGLAGGRNEQYF

V: TRBV28
J: TRBJ2-7
size: NA
D: NA
DNA: TGTGCCAGCAGTCCTCACCTTACAGGATACGAGCAGTACTTC
CDR3: CASSPHLTGYEQYF

V: TRBV6-1
J: TRBJ2-7
size: NA
D: TRBD1
DNA: TGTGCCAGCAAAGGGGGGACAGGGTCCTACGAGCAGTACTTC
CDR3: CASKGGTGSYEQYF